A single sample is the source of the 27 T cell receptor beta chains below, sequenced in a study of a mutant IDH1 vaccine in newly diagnosed glioma. Repertoires were generated with immunoSEQ multiplex PCR, while TCRdb's copy carries only in-frame clones and drops some. The table lists some 60,000 clones, 86% of them singletons. What these receptors recognize is not known. The time point here: week 35, safety follow-up. Mutant IDH1 20-mer peptide, at 300 ug, made up each vaccine dose, with topical imiquimod. The sample was PBMCs, taken from a glioma patient whose treatment included an IDH1 peptide vaccine. The origin of the receptors is a man between 40 and 49 years old with glioma.

The CDR3 here is CASSQVLGAGSNQPQHF. The CDR3 nucleotides are TGCGCCAGCAGCCAAGTATTGGGGGCAGGTAGCAATCAGCCCCAGCATTTT. The chain uses TRBV4-1 and TRBJ1-5; D may be TRBD1 (6 bases). This CDR3 has 17 residues. Trimming pared 1 base from V and 0 bases from J, leaving 13 bases between. The germline gives CDR1 MGHRA, CDR2 YSYEKL.

V is TRBV7-9 and J is TRBJ2-1; D is possibly TRBD1 or TRBD2 (5 bases each). This CDR3 is built from 15 residues. V was clipped by 2 bases and J by 6 bases, with 14 bases between them. Per the germline V gene, CDR1 is SEHNR and CDR2 is FQNEAQ (reference sequence). The CDR3 spells CASSLPVGETNEQFF. The DNA for the CDR3 is TGTGCCAGCAGCTTACCCGTGGGGGAAACCAATGAGCAGTTCTTC. The full variable domain, with the rest looked up from reference TRBV7-9 and TRBJ2-1, is DTGVSQNPRHKITKRGQNVTFRCDPISEHNRLYWYRQTLGQGPEFLTYFQNEAQLEKSRLLSDRFSAERPKGSFSTLEIQRTEQGDSAMYLCASSLPVGETNEQFFGPGTRLTVL.

The V and J genes are TRBV5-1 and TRBJ2-2; D unresolved. The V gene lost 3 bases and the J gene lost 3 bases, with 6 bases spanning the gap. The germline V gene encodes CDR1 SGHRS and CDR2 YFSETQ. CDR3 size: 13 residues. For the CDR3, the DNA is TGCGCCAGCAGCTCTACATACACCGGGGAGCTGTTTTTT. It is translated as CASSSTYTGELFF.

The chain is built from TRBV9 and TRBJ2-3; weak D call: TRBD1 (6 bases). Germline CDR1 and CDR2: SGDLS and YYNGEE. The CDR3 totals 15 residues. V shed 3 bases and J shed 3 bases, with 14 bases lying between them. In nucleotides, the CDR3 is TGTGCCAGCAGCGCAGGGGAGTTGGGTACAGATACGCAGTATTTT. Its protein is CASSAGELGTDTQYF.

The chain has TRBV2 and TRBJ2-2; 10 positions match TRBD2. The V gene end was trimmed by 9 bases and the J gene end by 7 bases; junction bases not matched to a gene: 5. Germline CDR1 and CDR2: SNHLY and FYNNEI. The CDR3 sequence is 13 residues long. CDR3 protein: CARGLAIDGELFF. The DNA of the CDR3 is TGTGCCAGGGGACTAGCGATCGACGGGGAGCTGTTTTTT.

The J gene is TRBJ2-4, the V gene TRBV6-5, with a possible D match to TRBD2 (6 bases). The CDR3 is made up of 15 amino acids. V lost 4 bases, J lost 3 bases, and 13 bases lay in between. The V gene's germline CDR1 is MNHEY and CDR2 SVGAGI. The CDR3, as DNA: TGTGCCAGCAGTTCCACGACAGCGGGCAAAAACATTCAGTACTTC. Its translation is CASSSTTAGKNIQYF.

The rearrangement links TRBV15 to TRBJ2-5; the D gene could be TRBD1 or TRBD2 (7 bases each). Germline lookup yields CDR1 LNHNV and CDR2 YYDKDF (reference sequence). The CDR3 consists of 15 residues. Between the trimmed V and J ends, which lost 0 bases and 5 bases, there was a span of 13 bases. DNA of the CDR3: TGTGCCACCAGCAGAGATCAGGGGGGGCTGGAGACCCAGTACTTC. It yields the protein CATSRDQGGLETQYF.

The chain has TRBV19 and TRBJ1-5; weak D call: TRBD1 (5 bases). The V gene's germline CDR1 is LNHDA and CDR2 SQIVND (reference sequence). V shed 5 bases and J shed 0 bases, with 11 bases lying between them. This CDR3 comprises 15 residues. The DNA for the CDR3 is TGTGCCAGTAGTTCCGGGGGATATAGCAATCAGCCCCAGCATTTT. Protein sequence: CASSSGGYSNQPQHF. Filled out from reference TRBV19 and TRBJ1-5, the complete variable domain reads DGGITQSPKYLFRKEGQNVTLSCEQNLNHDAMYWYRQDPGQGLRLIYYSQIVNDFQKGDIAEGYSVSREKKESFPLTVTSAQKNPTAFYLCASSSGGYSNQPQHFGDGTRLSIL.

The rearrangement uses TRBV27 and TRBJ2-3; 8 bases line up with TRBD2. V shed 0 bases, J shed 6 bases, and the junction held 8 bases outside the gene matches. Germline V gene sequence: CDR1 MNHEY, CDR2 SMNVEV (reference sequence). This CDR3 has 16 amino acids. DNA of the CDR3: TGTGCCAGCAGTTTATCTCCCGGGAGGGGGTTCGATACGCAGTATTTT. Encoded protein: CASSLSPGRGFDTQYF.

This chain uses TRBV5-1 with TRBJ2-1; 7 bases are a match to TRBD2. Unmatched junction bases numbered 10, after V lost 4 bases and J lost 6 bases. Germline loops: CDR1 SGHRS, CDR2 YFSETQ. The CDR3 has 15 residues. CDR3 coding DNA: TGCGCCAGCAGCCCCAGCGGGGCGTCGGGCAATGAGCAGTTCTTC. Residues: CASSPSGASGNEQFF.

This clone turned up a few times. V usage is TRBV25-1 and J usage is TRBJ2-7; TRBD2 might be the D (6 bases). CDR3 length: 16 residues. V was trimmed by 0 bases and J by 0 bases, leaving 12 bases between them. Germline values: CDR1 MGHDK, CDR2 SYGVNS. CDR3 coding DNA: TGTGCCAGCAGTGAATATGGCGGGGCCCGCTCCTACGAGCAGTACTTC. Amino acids: CASSEYGGARSYEQYF.

The rearrangement links TRBV11-2 to TRBJ1-2; D call uncertain. V was clipped by 1 base and J by 4 bases, with 13 bases between them. CDR1 and CDR2 (germline): SGHAT, FQNNGV. This CDR3 has 15 residues. This CDR3 reads CASSLGPSLGYGYTF. The CDR3 bases are TGTGCCAGCAGCTTAGGGCCGAGTCTCGGCTATGGCTACACCTTC.

The V and J genes are TRBV7-9 and TRBJ2-7; D is unclear. Germline lookup yields CDR1 SEHNR and CDR2 FQNEAQ (reference sequence). V was clipped by 5 bases and J by 4 bases, with 24 bases between them. This CDR3 is built from 17 residues. The CDR3 loop reads CASSVFSGRPNYYEQYF. CDR3 sequence (DNA): TGTGCCAGCAGCGTATTTAGTGGCAGGCCCAATTATTACGAGCAGTACTTC. Drawing the rest from reference TRBV7-9 and TRBJ2-7, the complete variable domain is DTGVSQNPRHKITKRGQNVTFRCDPISEHNRLYWYRQTLGQGPEFLTYFQNEAQLEKSRLLSDRFSAERPKGSFSTLEIQRTEQGDSAMYLCASSVFSGRPNYYEQYFGPGTRLTVT.

Here the CDR3 DNA reads TGTGCCAGCAGCCAAGGGCTCCTTAGGATTCAGTACTTC. Translated: CASSQGLLRIQYF. The J gene is TRBJ2-4, the V gene TRBV5-6; no firm D call. With 4 bases removed from V and 10 bases from J, the gap between germline ends came to 15 bases. Germline assignment: CDR1 SGHDT and CDR2 YYEEEE. This CDR3 region has 13 residues. The whole variable domain, remainder taken from reference TRBV5-6 and TRBJ2-4, is DAGVTQSPTHLIKTRGQQVTLRCSPKSGHDTVSWYQQALGQGPQFIFQYYEEEERQRGNFPDRFSGHQFPNYSSELNVNALLLGDSALYLCASSQGLLRIQYFGAGTRLSVL.

V is TRBV4-1 and J is TRBJ2-7; 11 nucleotides match TRBD2. The germline V gene has CDR1 MGHRA and CDR2 YSYEKL. V lost 3 bases and J lost 3; bases outside the gene matches: 4. There are 15 residues in the CDR3. The CDR3 protein is CASSHTGTSGYEQYF. In DNA, the CDR3 is TGCGCCAGCAGCCATACCGGGACTAGCGGCTACGAGCAGTACTTC.

This sequence joins TRBV7-8 and TRBJ2-1, with 8 bases that match TRBD2. The J segment lost 7 bases and the V segment lost 8 bases, leaving 13 bases of the junction unmatched. CDR3 length equals 15 residues. Germline V gene sequence: CDR1 SGHVS, CDR2 FQNEAQ. CDR3 in DNA: TGTGCCAGCGCATCTCCCGGGACTAGTGGAAATGAGCAGTTCTTC. The encoded protein is CASASPGTSGNEQFF.

This clone was seen just once. V and J are TRBV2 and TRBJ1-5, with TRBD1 as a possible D gene (6 bases). Trimming stripped 6 bases from V and 0 bases from J, with 15 bases between. CDR1 is SNHLY, CDR2 FYNNEI, per germline. The CDR3 has 16 amino acids. As DNA, the CDR3 is TGTGCCAGCAGCCCAAGGACAGTTTATAGCAATCAGCCCCAGCATTTT. As protein: CASSPRTVYSNQPQHF. The variable domain in full, with the rest retrieved from reference TRBV2 and TRBJ1-5, is EPEVTQTPSHQVTQMGQEVILRCVPISNHLYFYWYRQILGQKVEFLVSFYNNEISEKSEIFDDQFSVERPDGSNFTLKIRSTKLEDSAMYFCASSPRTVYSNQPQHFGDGTRLSIL.

The chain carries TRBV18 and TRBJ1-1; tentative D call: TRBD1 (5 bases). Germline V gene sequence: CDR1 KGHSH, CDR2 LQKENI. Trimming stripped 6 bases from V and 1 base from J, with 15 bases between. This CDR3 contains 15 residues. CDR3 in DNA: TGTGCCAGCTCGCCTCTCGGGGGACGGAACACTGAAGCTTTCTTT. Its protein is CASSPLGGRNTEAFF.

This chain joins TRBV27 and TRBJ1-2; possible D gene TRBD1, 5 bases. V was shortened by 5 bases and J by 0 bases, with 19 bases between the two germline ends. Germline V gives CDR1 MNHEY, CDR2 SMNVEV (reference sequence). The CDR3 consists of 17 residues. The CDR3 coding sequence is TGTGCCAGCAGTGCCCTCCCGGGGCGGCGAACTAACTATGGCTACACCTTC. As protein: CASSALPGRRTNYGYTF.

The CDR3 DNA sequence: TGCGCCAGCAGCTTGTCAAACGCGGGGGTGGTTAGAGATACGCAGTATTTT. Its protein is CASSLSNAGVVRDTQYF. V gene TRBV5-1 combines with J gene TRBJ2-3; 7 nucleotides agree with TRBD2. Unmatched junction bases numbered 13, after V lost 1 base and J lost 5 bases. This CDR3 contains 17 residues. Looked up from germline, CDR1 is SGHRS and CDR2 is YFSETQ.

The J gene is TRBJ2-1, the V gene TRBV4-3; TRBD1 aligns across 9 bases. J was trimmed by 9 bases and V by 3 bases; bases with no gene match: 9. The CDR3 spans 15 residues. Germline loops: CDR1 LGHNA, CDR2 YSLEER. CDR3 nucleotides: TGCGCCAGCAGCCACACCGGGACAGGGTCCCCTGAGCAGTTCTTC. Translation gives CASSHTGTGSPEQFF.

This sequence joins TRBV27 and TRBJ2-3; D unclear. V lost 3 bases, J lost 2 bases, and 12 bases lay in between. Germline V gene data show CDR1 as MNHEY and CDR2 as SMNVEV (reference sequence). The length of the CDR3 is 15 residues. In DNA form, the CDR3 reads TGTGCCAGCAGTTTGCGTAGGACGTCCACAGATACGCAGTATTTT. This encodes CASSLRRTSTDTQYF.

The gene calls are TRBV18 and TRBJ1-1; 8 nucleotides match TRBD1. Germline V lookup: CDR1 KGHSH, CDR2 LQKENI. The CDR3 extends over 15 amino acids. V was pared by 4 bases and J by 1 base, with 5 bases of the junction left unmatched. CDR3 residues: CASSRRTGPNTEAFF. CDR3 in DNA: TGTGCCAGCTCACGCCGGACAGGGCCGAACACTGAAGCTTTCTTT.

The gene calls are TRBV5-1 and TRBJ2-5; 7 bases agree with TRBD1. The CDR3 sequence is 14 residues long. Germline values: CDR1 SGHRS, CDR2 YFSETQ. V trimming: 4 bases; J trimming: 2 bases; junction bases outside the gene matches: 5. In nucleotides, the CDR3 is TGCGCCAGCAGCGAGGGACAGCTTCAAGAGACCCAGTACTTC. Protein: CASSEGQLQETQYF.

The chain joins TRBV10-1 to TRBJ1-1, with D unclear. Per germline, CDR1 WNHNN and CDR2 SYGVQD (reference sequence). V lost 3 bases, J lost 7 bases, and 3 bases lay in between. This CDR3 has 10 residues. CDR3 amino acids: CASSEDEAFF. The CDR3 coding sequence is TGCGCCAGCAGTGAAGATGAAGCTTTCTTT.

The CDR3 DNA reads as TGTGCCAGCGACAGGGAAGTCAGGAACAATCAGCCCCAGCATTTT. Translated: CASDREVRNNQPQHF. The chain employs TRBV6-1 and TRBJ1-5; TRBD1 aligns across 7 bases. V trimming: 8 bases; J trimming: 3 bases; junction bases outside the gene matches: 10. From germline, CDR1 is MNHNS and CDR2 SASEGT. The length of the CDR3 is 15 residues.

This sequence joins TRBV27 and TRBJ2-7; weak D call: TRBD2 (6 bases). V dropped 5 bases and J dropped 5 bases, with 16 bases sitting between them. The germline CDR1 and CDR2 sequences are MNHEY and SMNVEV (reference sequence). This CDR3 has 14 residues. Here the CDR3 reads CASSPGGPRNEQYF. The CDR3 region has the DNA TGTGCCAGCAGTCCAGGAGGGCCTAGAAACGAGCAGTACTTC.